This T cell receptor (beta chain) was profiled in a study of circulating and synovial CD4+ cells in juvenile arthritis. Findings of the study overall: Compared with bulk blood, circulating pathogenic-like lymphocytes shared substantially more CDR3 sequences with synovial T cells. Traditional Vbeta family usage analysis missed the pathogenic-like versus bulk difference. These repertoires were less diverse than bulk blood CD4 repertoires.

As for this clone: Its target is unknown.

Donors were patients with active juvenile idiopathic arthritis. The method was immunoSEQ multiplex PCR; TCRdb's version includes in-frame clones alone and lacks a portion of them. The sample shows 25,000 to 35,000 clones, roughly 93% of them seen only once. Germline values: CDR1 SGHKS, CDR2 YYEKEE (reference sequence). The V segment lost 6 bases and the J segment 4 bases; nucleotides outside the gene matches: 18. The CDR3 has 18 amino acids. V gene TRBV5-5 combines with J gene TRBJ2-2; 7 positions match TRBD2. This clonotype originated in a human donor with juvenile idiopathic arthritis. The sequenced sample was CD4+ T cells from blood. CDR3 region: CASISDPGGRRITGELFF. CDR3 nucleotides: TGTGCCAGCATTTCCGACCCCGGCGGGAGAAGGATCACCGGGGAGCTGTTTTTT.